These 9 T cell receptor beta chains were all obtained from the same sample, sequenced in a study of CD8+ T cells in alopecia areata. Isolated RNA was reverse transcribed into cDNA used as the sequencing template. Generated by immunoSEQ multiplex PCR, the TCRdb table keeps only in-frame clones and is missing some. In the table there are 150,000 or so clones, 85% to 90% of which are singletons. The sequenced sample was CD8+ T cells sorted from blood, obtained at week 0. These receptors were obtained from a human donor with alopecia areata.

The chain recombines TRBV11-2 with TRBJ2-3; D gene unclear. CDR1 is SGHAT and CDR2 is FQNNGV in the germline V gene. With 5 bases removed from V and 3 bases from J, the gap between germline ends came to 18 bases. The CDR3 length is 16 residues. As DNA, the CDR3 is TGTGCCAGCAGCGTCAGACCCAGATCCTCTACAGATACGCAGTATTTT. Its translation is CASSVRPRSSTDTQYF.

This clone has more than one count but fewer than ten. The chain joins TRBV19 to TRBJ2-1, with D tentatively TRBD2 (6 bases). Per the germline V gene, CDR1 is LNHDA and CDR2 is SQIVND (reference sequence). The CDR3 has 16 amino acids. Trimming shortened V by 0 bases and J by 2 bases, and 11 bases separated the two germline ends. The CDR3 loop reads CASSIDRGLPYNEQFF. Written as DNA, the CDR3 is TGTGCCAGTAGTATAGATCGGGGACTCCCCTACAATGAGCAGTTCTTC.

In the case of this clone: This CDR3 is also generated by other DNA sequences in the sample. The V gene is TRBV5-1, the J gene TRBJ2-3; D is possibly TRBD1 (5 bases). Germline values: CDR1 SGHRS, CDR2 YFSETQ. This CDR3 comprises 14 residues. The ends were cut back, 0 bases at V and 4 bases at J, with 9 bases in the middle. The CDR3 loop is CASSLGQGPDTQYF. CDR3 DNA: TGCGCCAGCAGCTTGGGGCAGGGCCCAGATACGCAGTATTTT. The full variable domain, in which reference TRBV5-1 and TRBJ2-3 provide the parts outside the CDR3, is KAGVTQTPRYLIKTRGQQVTLSCSPISGHRSVSWYQQTPGQGLQFLFEYFSETQRNKGNFPGRFSGRQFSNSRSEMNVSTLELGDSALYLCASSLGQGPDTQYFGPGTRLTVL.

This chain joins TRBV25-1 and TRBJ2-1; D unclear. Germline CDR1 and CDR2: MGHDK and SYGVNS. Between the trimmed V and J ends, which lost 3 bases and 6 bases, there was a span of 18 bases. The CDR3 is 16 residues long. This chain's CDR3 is CASSEPTGKKTNEQFF. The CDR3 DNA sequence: TGTGCCAGCAGTGAGCCGACCGGCAAAAAGACCAATGAGCAGTTCTTC.

CDR3: CASSPSGLAGVDEQYF. The CDR3 coding sequence is TGTGCCAGCAGCCCGAGTGGACTAGCGGGAGTTGACGAGCAGTACTTC. This sequence joins TRBV11-1 and TRBJ2-7; 13 positions match TRBD2. Germline V CDR1 and CDR2: SGHAT, FQDESV (reference sequence). The CDR3 runs 16 residues. Germline trimming cut 5 bases from V and 5 bases from J; bases unmatched to any gene: 9. Looking up the rest from reference TRBV11-1 and TRBJ2-7 gives the full variable domain: EAEVAQSPRYKITEKSQAVAFWCDPISGHATLYWYRQILGQGPELLVQFQDESVVDDSQLPKDRFSAERLKGVDSTLKIQPAELGDSAMYLCASSPSGLAGVDEQYFGPGTRLTVT.

Written as DNA, the CDR3 is TGTGCCAGCAGCCCGGACGCTGGGGCCAACGTCCTGACTTTC. Amino acids: CASSPDAGANVLTF. The V call is TRBV7-7, the J call TRBJ2-6; D gene ambiguous. Per the germline V gene, CDR1 is SSHAT and CDR2 is FNYEAQ (reference sequence). The CDR3 extends over 14 amino acids. V lost 5 bases and J 2 bases, leaving 7 bases between the germline ends. Full variable domain (missing parts from reference TRBV7-7 and TRBJ2-6): GAGVSQSPRYKVTKRGQDVTLRCDPISSHATLYWYQQALGQGPEFLTYFNYEAQPDKSGLPSDRFSAERPEGSISTLTIQRTEQRDSAMYRCASSPDAGANVLTFGAGSRLTVL.

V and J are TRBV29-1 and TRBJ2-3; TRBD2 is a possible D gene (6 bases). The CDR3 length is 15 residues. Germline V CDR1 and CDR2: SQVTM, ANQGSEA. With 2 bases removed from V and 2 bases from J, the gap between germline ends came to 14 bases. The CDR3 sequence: CSVESVAGFTDTQYF. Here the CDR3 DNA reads TGCAGCGTTGAATCAGTTGCGGGGTTCACAGATACGCAGTATTTT.

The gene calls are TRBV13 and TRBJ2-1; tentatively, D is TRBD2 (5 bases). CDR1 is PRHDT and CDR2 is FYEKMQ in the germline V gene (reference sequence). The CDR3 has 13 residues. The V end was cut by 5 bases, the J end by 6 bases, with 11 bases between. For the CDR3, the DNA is TGTGCCAGCAGCCCAACTAGAGGCAATGAGCAGTTCTTC. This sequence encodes CASSPTRGNEQFF. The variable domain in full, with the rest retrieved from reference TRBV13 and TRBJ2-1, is AAGVIQSPRHLIKEKRETATLKCYPIPRHDTVYWYQQGPGQDPQFLISFYEKMQSDKGSIPDRFSAQQFSDYHSELNMSSLELGDSALYFCASSPTRGNEQFFGPGTRLTVL.

Written as DNA, the CDR3 is TGTGCCAGCAGCTTGGGGACATCCGAGCAGTACTTC. The encoded protein is CASSLGTSEQYF. The V call is TRBV5-4, the J call TRBJ2-7; D may be TRBD1 (5 bases). Trimming cost V 0 bases and J 6 bases, with 7 bases left between them. The CDR3 extends over 12 amino acids. CDR1 and CDR2 (germline): SGHNT, YYREEE (reference sequence). Together with reference TRBV5-4 and TRBJ2-7, the CDR3 gives the full variable domain: ETGVTQSPTHLIKTRGQQVTLRCSSQSGHNTVSWYQQALGQGPQFIFQYYREEENGRGNFPPRFSGLQFPNYSSELNVNALELDDSALYLCASSLGTSEQYFGPGTRLTVT.